A single sample is the source of the 15 T cell receptor beta chains below, sequenced in a study of blood T cells in healthy people across ages (dated by TCRdb to about 2015). The library was produced with 5' RACE. The reads were generated on an Illumina HiSeq 2500. The second PCR ran for about 6 to 11 cycles and used a J-beta primer mix along with a sample-barcoded 5' primer. Using fastp at Q25 and MiXCR, TCRdb reprocessed the public reads and kept productive beta chains. When rows share a CDR3 protein, they turn into one entry using the most common DNA and genes. The sample has 1.5 million to 2 million distinct CDR3 sequences on record, approximately 28% of them singletons. The ten largest clones represent 6.5% to 8.5% of the sample. Specimen: blood. These receptors were taken from a woman aged 30 to 39 in good health.

The V call is TRBV20-1, the J call TRBJ2-1; possible D gene TRBD1, 7 bases. V lost 0 bases to trimming and J lost 2 bases, with 14 bases between them. Germline assignment: CDR1 DFQATT and CDR2 SNEGSKA (reference sequence). CDR3 length: 16 residues. The CDR3: CSARDQGGNAYNEQFF. CDR3 DNA: TGCAGTGCTAGAGATCAGGGGGGAAACGCCTACAATGAGCAGTTCTTC.

This clonotype was found many times. The rearrangement uses TRBV5-5 and TRBJ2-7; D gene ambiguous. This CDR3 is built from 13 residues. Germline lookup yields CDR1 SGHKS and CDR2 YYEKEE (reference sequence). Trimming shortened V by 4 bases and J by 3 bases, and 11 bases separated the two germline ends. CDR3 amino acids: CASSDDLDYEQYF. The CDR3 nucleotides read TGTGCCAGCAGCGATGACTTGGACTACGAGCAGTACTTC.

Only one count was recorded for this clonotype. The junction departs from the called germline gene at one end, perhaps through a read error. The CDR3 nucleotides read TGTGCCAGCAGCTTGACTAGCGGGAGTTGGGTTGAGCAGGTCTTC. It translates to CASSLTSGSWVEQVF. The chain carries TRBV7-2 and TRBJ2-1, with 12 bases fitting TRBD2. CDR3 length equals 15 residues. Germline CDR1 reads SGHTA; CDR2 reads FQGNSA. Looking up the rest from reference TRBV7-2 and TRBJ2-1 gives the full variable domain: GAGVSQSPSNKVTEKGKDVELRCDPISGHTALYWYRQSLGQGLEFLIYFQGNSAPDKSGLPSDRFSAERTGGSVSTLTIQRTQQEDSAVYLCASSLTSGSWVEQVFGPGTRLTVL.

The chain is built from TRBV20-1 and TRBJ2-3; 8 bases are a match to TRBD2. With 6 bases clipped from V and 4 bases from J, the junction kept 9 bases outside the gene matches. CDR1 is DFQATT, CDR2 SNEGSKA, per germline (reference sequence). The CDR3 consists of 14 residues. Written as DNA, the CDR3 is TGCAGTGCCCCACTAGCGGAGGGACCAGATACGCAGTATTTT. Translated, it gives CSAPLAEGPDTQYF.

The rearrangement joins TRBV18 to TRBJ2-7; TRBD2 aligns across 8 bases. The CDR3 has 15 residues. Germline CDR1 KGHSH, CDR2 LQKENI. After removal of 4 bases from V and 2 bases from J, the junction contained 7 bases not matched to a gene. CDR3 in DNA: TGTGCCAGCTCACAGGCTAGCGGGTCTCCCTACGAGCAGTACTTC. This codes for CASSQASGSPYEQYF.

Only a few counts were recorded for this clonotype. The chain employs TRBV10-3 and TRBJ2-1; 7 positions match TRBD1. Looked up from germline, CDR1 is ENHRY and CDR2 is SYGVKD. This CDR3 is 15 amino acids long. The V and J ends lost 5 bases and 0 bases, in that order; junction bases with no gene match: 4. The CDR3 region has the DNA TGTGCCATCAGTCCGGGACAGAGCTCCTACAATGAGCAGTTCTTC. Translation gives CAISPGQSSYNEQFF.

This clonotype was recorded at least ten times. Written as DNA, the CDR3 is TGTGCCATCAGTGAGTGGAGCGGGGGTGCAAGCTATCAGTTCTTC. It translates to CAISEWSGGASYQFF. V and J are TRBV10-3 and TRBJ2-1, with 8 bases lining up with TRBD2. The germline CDR1 and CDR2 sequences are ENHRY and SYGVKD. V dropped 1 base and J dropped 13; count of bases not matched to a gene: 12. This CDR3 region has 15 residues.

The chain joins TRBV7-2 to TRBJ1-5; 8 bases are shared with TRBD1. With 5 bases clipped from V and 5 bases from J, the junction kept 8 bases outside the gene matches. Germline loops: CDR1 SGHTA, CDR2 FQGNSA. The CDR3 loop spans 15 amino acids. The CDR3 DNA follows: TGTGCCAGCAGCCTGGACAGGGCTTTGTATCAGCCCCAGCATTTT. Its translation is CASSLDRALYQPQHF.

V is TRBV12-3 or TRBV12-4 and J is TRBJ2-3; 11 bases match TRBD1. Losses at the gene ends were 5 bases for V and 9 bases for J; bases not matched to a gene: 7. The CDR3 sequence is 14 residues long. The CDR3 coding sequence is TGTGCCAGCAGTAAGGACAGGGGGCTCGGAACGCAGTATTTT. Translating it yields CASSKDRGLGTQYF.

This clonotype was recorded a few times. The chain has TRBV11-2 and TRBJ2-5; 10 nucleotides line up with TRBD1. This CDR3 region has 16 residues. Per the germline V gene, CDR1 is SGHAT and CDR2 is FQNNGV. V dropped 5 bases and J dropped 4; count of bases not matched to a gene: 10. CDR3 sequence reads: CASSIRDRGSGETQYF. For the CDR3, the DNA is TGTGCCAGCAGCATCCGGGACAGGGGTTCTGGAGAGACCCAGTACTTC.

The chain has TRBV6-2 or TRBV6-3 and TRBJ2-5, with D possibly TRBD2 on 6 matching bases. The tail of the sequence fits TRBJ2-7 better, so the J call may be wrong. Germline CDR1 MNHEY, CDR2 SVGEGT. This CDR3 contains 15 residues. CDR3 in amino acids: CASSYSGAGNYEQYF. DNA of the CDR3: TGTGCCAGCAGTTACTCAGGCGCGGGAAACTACGAGCAGTACTTC.

The chain combines TRBV12-3 or TRBV12-4 with TRBJ2-7; possibly TRBD1 for D (5 bases). The CDR3 is 14 amino acids. Trimming shortened V by 6 bases and J by 2 bases, and 14 bases separated the two germline ends. The CDR3 DNA is TGTGCCAGCAGAAGTCAGGGAAATCCCTACGAGCAGTACTTC. It codes for CASRSQGNPYEQYF.

With regard to this clonotype: A junction boundary mismatches the germline segment, possibly from a read error. V is TRBV7-3 and J is TRBJ2-1; no clear D. Germline loops: CDR1 SGHTA, CDR2 FQGTGA. CDR3 length: 15 amino acids. DNA of the CDR3: TGTGCCAGCAGCTTATTTGACTCCTCCTTCAATGAGCAGTTCTTC. Translating gives CASSLFDSSFNEQFF.

The V and J genes are TRBV29-1 and TRBJ2-7; TRBD1 might be the D (5 bases). The CDR3 is 14 residues long. The ends were cut back, 7 bases at V and 3 bases at J, with 19 bases in the middle. Germline CDR1 SQVTM, CDR2 ANQGSEA. The CDR3 sequence is CSALPGLQDYEQYF. DNA of the CDR3: TGCAGCGCCCTCCCTGGCTTACAGGACTACGAGCAGTACTTC.

The chain combines TRBV12-5 with TRBJ2-2; D may be TRBD2 (5 bases). Trimming stripped 1 base from V and 6 bases from J, with 6 bases between. This CDR3 has 13 residues. From germline, CDR1 is LGHNT and CDR2 FRNRAP. CDR3 in DNA: TGTGCTAGTGGTTTGGACGGGGCCGGGGAGCTGTTTTTT. Encoded protein: CASGLDGAGELFF.